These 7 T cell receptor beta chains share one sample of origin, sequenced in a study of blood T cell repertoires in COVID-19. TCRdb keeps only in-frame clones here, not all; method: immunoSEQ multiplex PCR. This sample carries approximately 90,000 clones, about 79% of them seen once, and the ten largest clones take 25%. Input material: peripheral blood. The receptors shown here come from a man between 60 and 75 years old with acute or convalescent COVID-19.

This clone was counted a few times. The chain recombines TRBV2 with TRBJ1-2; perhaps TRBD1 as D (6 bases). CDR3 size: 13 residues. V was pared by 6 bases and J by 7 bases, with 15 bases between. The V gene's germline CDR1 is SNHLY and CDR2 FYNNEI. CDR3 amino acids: CASRGTGSVGYTF. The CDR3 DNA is TGTGCCAGCAGGGGAACAGGGAGCGTTGGCTACACCTTC.

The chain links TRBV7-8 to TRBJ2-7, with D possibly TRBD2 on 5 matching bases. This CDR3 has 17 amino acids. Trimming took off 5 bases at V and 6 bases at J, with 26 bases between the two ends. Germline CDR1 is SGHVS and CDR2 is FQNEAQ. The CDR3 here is CASSIPPYATRNREQYF. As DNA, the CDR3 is TGTGCCAGCAGCATCCCCCCCTATGCTACTAGGAATCGCGAGCAGTACTTC.

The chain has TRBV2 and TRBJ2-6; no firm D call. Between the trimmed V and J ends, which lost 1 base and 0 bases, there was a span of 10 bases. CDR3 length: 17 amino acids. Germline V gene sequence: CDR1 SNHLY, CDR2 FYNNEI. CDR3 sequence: CASSEGPLPSGANVLTF. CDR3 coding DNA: TGTGCCAGCAGTGAAGGCCCACTCCCCTCTGGGGCCAACGTCCTGACTTTC.

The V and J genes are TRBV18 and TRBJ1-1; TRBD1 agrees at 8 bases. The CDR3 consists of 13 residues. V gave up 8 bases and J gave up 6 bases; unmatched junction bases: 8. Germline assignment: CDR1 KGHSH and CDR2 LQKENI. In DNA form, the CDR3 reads TGTGCCAGCACCAGGACAGGGCGGGCTGAAGCTTTCTTT. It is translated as CASTRTGRAEAFF.

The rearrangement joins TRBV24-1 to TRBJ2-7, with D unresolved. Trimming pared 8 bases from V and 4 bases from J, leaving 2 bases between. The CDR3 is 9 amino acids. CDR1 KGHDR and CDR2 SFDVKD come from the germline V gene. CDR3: CATTYEQYF. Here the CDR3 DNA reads TGTGCCACCACTTACGAGCAGTACTTC.

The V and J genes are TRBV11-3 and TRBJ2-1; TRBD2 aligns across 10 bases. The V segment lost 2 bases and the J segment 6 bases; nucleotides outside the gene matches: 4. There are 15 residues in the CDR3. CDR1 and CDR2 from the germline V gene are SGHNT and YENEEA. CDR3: CASSLRTSGLNEQFF. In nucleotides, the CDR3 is TGTGCCAGCAGCTTAAGGACTAGCGGACTCAATGAGCAGTTCTTC.

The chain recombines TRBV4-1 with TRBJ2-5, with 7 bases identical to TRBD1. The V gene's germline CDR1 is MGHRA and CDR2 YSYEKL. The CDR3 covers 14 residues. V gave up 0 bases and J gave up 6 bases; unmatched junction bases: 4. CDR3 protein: CASSQDARGKTQYF. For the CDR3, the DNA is TGCGCCAGCAGCCAAGATGCCAGGGGGAAGACCCAGTACTTC.